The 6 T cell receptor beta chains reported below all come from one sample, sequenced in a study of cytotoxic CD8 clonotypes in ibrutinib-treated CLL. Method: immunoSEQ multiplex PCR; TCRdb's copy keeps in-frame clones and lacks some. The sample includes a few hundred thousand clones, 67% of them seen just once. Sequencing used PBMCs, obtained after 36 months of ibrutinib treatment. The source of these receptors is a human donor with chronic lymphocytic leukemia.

Written as DNA, the CDR3 is TGTGCCAGCACCCCGGGGGGGGTACGGTCCTACGAGCAGTACTTC. Protein sequence: CASTPGGVRSYEQYF. The gene calls are TRBV28 and TRBJ2-7; 8 nucleotides agree with TRBD2. V lost 7 bases, J lost 1 base, and 9 bases stayed unmatched. CDR3 length: 15 amino acids. In germline, CDR1 is MDHEN, CDR2 SYDVKM.

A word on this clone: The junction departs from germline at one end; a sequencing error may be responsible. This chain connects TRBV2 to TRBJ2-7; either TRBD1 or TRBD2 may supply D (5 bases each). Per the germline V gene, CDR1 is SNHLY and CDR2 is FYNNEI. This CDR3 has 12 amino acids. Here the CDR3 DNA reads TGTGCCAGCAGTGAATTTATCAGCCTGGGGGACTTC. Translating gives CASSEFISLGDF.

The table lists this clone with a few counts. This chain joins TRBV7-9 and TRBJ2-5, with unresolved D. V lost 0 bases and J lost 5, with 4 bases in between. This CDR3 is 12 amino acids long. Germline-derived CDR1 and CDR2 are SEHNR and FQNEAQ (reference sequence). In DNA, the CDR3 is TGTGCCAGCAGCTTAGCGTCGGAGACCCAGTACTTC. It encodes CASSLASETQYF.

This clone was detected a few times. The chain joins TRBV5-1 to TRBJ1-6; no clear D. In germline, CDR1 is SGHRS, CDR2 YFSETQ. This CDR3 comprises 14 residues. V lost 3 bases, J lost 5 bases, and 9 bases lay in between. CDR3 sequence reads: CASSYLPNNSPLHF. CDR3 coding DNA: TGCGCCAGCAGCTATCTCCCGAATAATTCACCCCTCCACTTT.

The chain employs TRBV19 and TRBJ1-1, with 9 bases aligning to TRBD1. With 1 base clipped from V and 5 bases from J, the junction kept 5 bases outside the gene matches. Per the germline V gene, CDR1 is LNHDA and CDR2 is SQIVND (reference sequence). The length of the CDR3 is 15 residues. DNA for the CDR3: TGTGCCAGTAGTATAGTCAGGACAGGGGTGACTGAAGCTTTCTTT. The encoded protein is CASSIVRTGVTEAFF.

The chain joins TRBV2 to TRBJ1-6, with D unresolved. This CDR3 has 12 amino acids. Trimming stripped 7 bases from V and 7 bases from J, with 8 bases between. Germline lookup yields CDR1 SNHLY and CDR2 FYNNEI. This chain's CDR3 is CASKAGNSPLHF. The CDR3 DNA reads TGTGCCAGCAAGGCGGGGAATTCACCCCTCCACTTT.